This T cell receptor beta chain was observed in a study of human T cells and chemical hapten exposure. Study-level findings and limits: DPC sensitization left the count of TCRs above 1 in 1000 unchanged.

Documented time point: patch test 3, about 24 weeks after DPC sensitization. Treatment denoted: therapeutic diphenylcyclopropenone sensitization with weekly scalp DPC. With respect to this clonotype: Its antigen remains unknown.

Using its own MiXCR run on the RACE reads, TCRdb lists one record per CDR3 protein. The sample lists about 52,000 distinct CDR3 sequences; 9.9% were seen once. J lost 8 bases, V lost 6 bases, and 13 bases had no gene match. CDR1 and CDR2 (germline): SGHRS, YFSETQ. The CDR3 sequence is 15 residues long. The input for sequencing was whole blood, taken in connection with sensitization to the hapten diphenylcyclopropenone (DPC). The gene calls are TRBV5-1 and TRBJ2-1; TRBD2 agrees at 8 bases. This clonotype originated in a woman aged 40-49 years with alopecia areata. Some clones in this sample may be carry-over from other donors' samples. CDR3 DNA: TGCGCCAGCAAGTCTGGACGGGGGGGCCGAGATGAGCAGTTCTTC. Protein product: CASKSGRGGRDEQFF.